This TCR beta chain is drawn from a study of CD8 T cells in Susac syndrome. RNA in amounts of about 0.5 to 1 ug was reverse transcribed with random hexamers. The method of amplification for TCR beta CDR3 was immunoSEQ multiplex PCR, covering 54 Vbeta and 13 Jbeta. TCRdb re-called the immunoSEQ multiplex PCR reads through MiXCR, storing one row per CDR3 protein. Among about 110,000 distinct CDR3 sequences, 90% to 98% were seen once, and the ten largest hold under 0.1%. CD8+ and CD4+ blood T cells underwent TCR beta sequencing. Isolation of CD8+ and CD4+ T cells was performed negatively, whereas enrichment of TEMRA cells was done by FACS. Trimming pared 5 bases from V and 0 bases from J, leaving 16 bases between. Germline lookup yields CDR1 SEHNR and CDR2 FQNEAQ (reference sequence). This CDR3 region has 16 residues.

The chain has TRBV7-9 and TRBJ2-5, with a weak D call TRBD2 (7 bases). Sequencing was done on a sample of CD4+ T cells from PBMCs. This clonotype was sampled from a human donor in good health. Written as DNA, the CDR3 is TGTGCCAGCAGCGAGGCTCGGGGGGCTTACCAAGAGACCCAGTACTTC. Protein: CASSEARGAYQETQYF.